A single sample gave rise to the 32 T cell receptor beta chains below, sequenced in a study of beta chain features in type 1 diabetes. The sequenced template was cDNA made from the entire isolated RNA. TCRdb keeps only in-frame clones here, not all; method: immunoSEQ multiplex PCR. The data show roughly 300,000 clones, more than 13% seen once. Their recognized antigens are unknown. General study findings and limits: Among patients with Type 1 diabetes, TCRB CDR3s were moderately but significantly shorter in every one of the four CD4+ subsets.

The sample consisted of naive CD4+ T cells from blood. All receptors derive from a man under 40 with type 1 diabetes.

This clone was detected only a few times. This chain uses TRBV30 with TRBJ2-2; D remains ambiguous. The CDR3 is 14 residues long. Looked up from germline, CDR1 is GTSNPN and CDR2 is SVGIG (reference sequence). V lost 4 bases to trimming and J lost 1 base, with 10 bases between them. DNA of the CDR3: TGTGCCTGGATGCTTAAGCAGAACACCGGGGAGCTGTTTTTT. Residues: CAWMLKQNTGELFF.

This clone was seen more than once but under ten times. The CDR3 reads CASATSGSVNTQYF. The DNA of the CDR3 is TGTGCCAGCGCGACTAGCGGGAGCGTGAATACGCAGTATTTT. This sequence joins TRBV11-1 and TRBJ2-3; 12 positions agree with TRBD2. The CDR3 loop spans 14 amino acids. After removal of 8 bases from V and 7 bases from J, the junction contained 7 bases not matched to a gene. Per germline, CDR1 SGHAT and CDR2 FQDESV (reference sequence).

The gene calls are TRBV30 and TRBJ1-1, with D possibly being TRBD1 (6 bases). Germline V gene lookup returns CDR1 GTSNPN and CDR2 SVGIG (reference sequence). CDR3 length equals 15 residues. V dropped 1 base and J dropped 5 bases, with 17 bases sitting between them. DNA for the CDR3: TGTGCCTGGAGTGGGTTCGGGCAGGGGAAAACTGAAGCTTTCTTT. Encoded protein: CAWSGFGQGKTEAFF. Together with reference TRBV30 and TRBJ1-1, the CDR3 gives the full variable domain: SQTIHQWPATLVQPVGSPLSLECTVEGTSNPNLYWYRQAAGRGLQLLFYSVGIGQISSEVPQNLSASRPQDRQFILSSKKLLLSDSGFYLCAWSGFGQGKTEAFFGQGTRLTVV.

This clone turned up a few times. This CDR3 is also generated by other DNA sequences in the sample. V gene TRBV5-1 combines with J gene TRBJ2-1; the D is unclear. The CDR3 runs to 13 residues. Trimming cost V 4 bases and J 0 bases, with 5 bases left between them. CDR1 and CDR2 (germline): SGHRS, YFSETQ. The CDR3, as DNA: TGCGCCAGCAGCCTCAGCTCCTACAATGAGCAGTTCTTC. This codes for CASSLSSYNEQFF.

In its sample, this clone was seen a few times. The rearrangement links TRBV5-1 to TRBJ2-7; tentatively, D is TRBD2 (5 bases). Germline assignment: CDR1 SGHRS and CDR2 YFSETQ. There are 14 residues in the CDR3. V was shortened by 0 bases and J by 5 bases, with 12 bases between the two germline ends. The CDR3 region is CASSLERLLDEQYF. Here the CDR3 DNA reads TGCGCCAGCAGCTTGGAGCGGCTCCTGGACGAGCAGTACTTC.

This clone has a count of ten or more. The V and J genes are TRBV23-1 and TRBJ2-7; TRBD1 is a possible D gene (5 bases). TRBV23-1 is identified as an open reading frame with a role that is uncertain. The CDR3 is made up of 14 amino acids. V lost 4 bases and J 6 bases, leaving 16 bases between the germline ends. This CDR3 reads CASSPPSARAEQYF. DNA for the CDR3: TGCGCCAGCAGTCCACCGTCGGCCAGGGCCGAGCAGTACTTC.

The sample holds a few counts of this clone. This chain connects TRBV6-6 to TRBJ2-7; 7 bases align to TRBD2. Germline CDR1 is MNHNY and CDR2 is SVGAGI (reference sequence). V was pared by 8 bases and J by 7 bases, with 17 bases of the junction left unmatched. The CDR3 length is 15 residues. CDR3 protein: CASRGAGWLGWEQYF. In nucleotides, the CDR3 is TGTGCCAGCCGGGGAGCGGGGTGGCTGGGTTGGGAGCAGTACTTC.

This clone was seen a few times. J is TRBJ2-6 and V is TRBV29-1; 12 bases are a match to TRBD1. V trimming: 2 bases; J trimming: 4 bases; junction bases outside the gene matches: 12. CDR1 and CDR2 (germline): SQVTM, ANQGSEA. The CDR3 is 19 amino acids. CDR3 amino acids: CSVEWGGQGASGGANVLTF. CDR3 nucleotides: TGCAGCGTTGAATGGGGGGGACAGGGGGCCTCTGGAGGGGCCAACGTCCTGACTTTC.

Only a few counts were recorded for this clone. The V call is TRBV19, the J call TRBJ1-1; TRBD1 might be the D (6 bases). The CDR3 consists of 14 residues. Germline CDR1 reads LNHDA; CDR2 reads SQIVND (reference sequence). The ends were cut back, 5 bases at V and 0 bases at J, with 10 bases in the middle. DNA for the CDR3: TGTGCCAGTAGTGGCGCAGGGGTGAACACTGAAGCTTTCTTT. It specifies CASSGAGVNTEAFF.

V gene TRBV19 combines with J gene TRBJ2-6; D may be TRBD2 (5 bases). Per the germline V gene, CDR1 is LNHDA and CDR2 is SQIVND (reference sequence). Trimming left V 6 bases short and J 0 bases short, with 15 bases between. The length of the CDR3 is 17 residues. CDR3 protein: CASRKSGIHSGANVLTF. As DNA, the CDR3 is TGTGCCAGTAGGAAATCGGGGATCCACTCTGGGGCCAACGTCCTGACTTTC.

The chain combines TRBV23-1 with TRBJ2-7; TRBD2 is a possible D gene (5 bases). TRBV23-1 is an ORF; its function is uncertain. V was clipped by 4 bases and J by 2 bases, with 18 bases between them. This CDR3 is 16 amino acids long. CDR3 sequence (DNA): TGCGCCAGCAGTCGAAAGGTTGCGCTCGGGACCTACGAGCAGTACTTC. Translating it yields CASSRKVALGTYEQYF.

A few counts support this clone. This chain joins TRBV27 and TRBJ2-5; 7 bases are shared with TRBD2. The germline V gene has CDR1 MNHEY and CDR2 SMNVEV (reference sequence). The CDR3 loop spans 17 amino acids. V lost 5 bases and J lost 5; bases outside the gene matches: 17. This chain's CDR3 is CASSPDRRGRGRETQYF. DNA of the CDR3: TGTGCCAGCAGTCCAGATAGGCGCGGGAGAGGTCGGGAGACCCAGTACTTC.

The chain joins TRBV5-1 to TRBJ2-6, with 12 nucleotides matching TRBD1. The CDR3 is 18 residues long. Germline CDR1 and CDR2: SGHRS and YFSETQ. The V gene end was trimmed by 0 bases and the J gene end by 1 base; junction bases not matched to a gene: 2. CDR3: CASSLEGQGASGANVLTF. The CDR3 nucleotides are TGCGCCAGCAGCTTGGAGGGACAGGGGGCTTCTGGGGCCAACGTCCTGACTTTC.

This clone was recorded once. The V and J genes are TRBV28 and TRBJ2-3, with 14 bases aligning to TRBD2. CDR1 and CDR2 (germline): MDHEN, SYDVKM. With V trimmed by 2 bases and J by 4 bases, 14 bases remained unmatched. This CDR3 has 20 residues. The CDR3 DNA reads TGTGCCAGCAGTTTAATCGAACAACTGGGACTAGCGGGAGCCCCAGATACGCAGTATTTT. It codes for CASSLIEQLGLAGAPDTQYF.

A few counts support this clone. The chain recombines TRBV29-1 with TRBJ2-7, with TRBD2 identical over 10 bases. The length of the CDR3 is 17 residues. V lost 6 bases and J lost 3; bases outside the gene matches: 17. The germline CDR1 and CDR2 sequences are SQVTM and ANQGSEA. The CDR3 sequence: CSVTGLAAAGGYYEQYF. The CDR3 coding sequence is TGCAGCGTGACCGGACTAGCGGCGGCCGGAGGTTACTACGAGCAGTACTTC.

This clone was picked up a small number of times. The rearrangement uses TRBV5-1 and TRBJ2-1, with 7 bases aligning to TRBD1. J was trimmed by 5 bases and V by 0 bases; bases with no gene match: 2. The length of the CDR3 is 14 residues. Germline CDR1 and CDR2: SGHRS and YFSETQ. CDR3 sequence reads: CASSLERGHNEQFF. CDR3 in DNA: TGCGCCAGCAGCTTGGAAAGGGGGCACAATGAGCAGTTCTTC.

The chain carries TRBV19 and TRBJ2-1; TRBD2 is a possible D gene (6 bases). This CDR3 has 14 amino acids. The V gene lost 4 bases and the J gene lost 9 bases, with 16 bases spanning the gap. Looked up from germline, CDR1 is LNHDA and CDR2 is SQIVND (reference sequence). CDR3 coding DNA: TGTGCCAGTAGTACGGCCTGGCGGGAAGGTGAGCAGTTCTTC. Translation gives CASSTAWREGEQFF.

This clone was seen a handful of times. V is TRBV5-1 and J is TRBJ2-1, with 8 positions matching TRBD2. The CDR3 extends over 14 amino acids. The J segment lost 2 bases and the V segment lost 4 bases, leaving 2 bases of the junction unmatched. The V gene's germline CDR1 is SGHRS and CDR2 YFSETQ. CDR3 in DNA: TGCGCCAGCAGCCCGACTAGCGCCTACAATGAGCAGTTCTTC. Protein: CASSPTSAYNEQFF.

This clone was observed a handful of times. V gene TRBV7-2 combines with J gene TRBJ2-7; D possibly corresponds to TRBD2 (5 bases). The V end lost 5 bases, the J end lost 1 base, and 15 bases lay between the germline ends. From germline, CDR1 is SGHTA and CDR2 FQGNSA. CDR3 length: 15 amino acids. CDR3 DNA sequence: TGTGCCAGCAGCGATGGGCTAGCCCGGTCCTACGAGCAGTACTTC. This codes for CASSDGLARSYEQYF.

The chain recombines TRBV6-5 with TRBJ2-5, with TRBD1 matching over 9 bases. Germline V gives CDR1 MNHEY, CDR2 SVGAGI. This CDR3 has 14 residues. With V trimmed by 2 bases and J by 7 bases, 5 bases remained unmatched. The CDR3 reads CASSYDGQGWTQYF. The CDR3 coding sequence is TGTGCCAGCAGTTACGATGGACAGGGGTGGACCCAGTACTTC.

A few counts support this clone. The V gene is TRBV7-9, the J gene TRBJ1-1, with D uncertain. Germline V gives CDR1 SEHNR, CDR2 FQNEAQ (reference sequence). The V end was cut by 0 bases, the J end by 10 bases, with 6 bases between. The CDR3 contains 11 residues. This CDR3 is CASSLAGAAFF. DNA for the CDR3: TGTGCCAGCAGCTTAGCGGGCGCAGCTTTCTTT.

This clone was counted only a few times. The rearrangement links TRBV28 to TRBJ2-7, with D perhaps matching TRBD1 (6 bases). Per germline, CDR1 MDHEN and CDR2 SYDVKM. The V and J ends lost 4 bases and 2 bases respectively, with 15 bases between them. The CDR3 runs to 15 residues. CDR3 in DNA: TGTGCCAGCAGTTCAACAGGGCTTCAGGCCTACGAGCAGTACTTC. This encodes CASSSTGLQAYEQYF. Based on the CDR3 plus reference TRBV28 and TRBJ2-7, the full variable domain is DVKVTQSSRYLVKRTGEKVFLECVQDMDHENMFWYRQDPGLGLRLIYFSYDVKMKEKGDIPEGYSVSREKKERFSLILESASTNQTSMYLCASSSTGLQAYEQYFGPGTRLTVT.

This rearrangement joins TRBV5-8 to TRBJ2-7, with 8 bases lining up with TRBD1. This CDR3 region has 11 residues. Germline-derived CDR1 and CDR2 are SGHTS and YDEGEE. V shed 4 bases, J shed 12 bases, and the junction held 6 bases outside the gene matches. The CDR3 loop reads CASSTRTGPYF. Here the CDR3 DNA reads TGTGCCAGCAGCACTCGGACAGGGCCGTACTTC.

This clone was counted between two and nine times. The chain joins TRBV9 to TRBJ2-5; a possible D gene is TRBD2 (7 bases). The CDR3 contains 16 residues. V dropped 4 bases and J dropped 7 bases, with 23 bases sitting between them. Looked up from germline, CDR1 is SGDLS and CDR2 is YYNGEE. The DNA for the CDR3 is TGTGCCAGCAGCCTCTCAGGGGAGGGAATTGAAGCGACCCAGTACTTC. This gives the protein CASSLSGEGIEATQYF.

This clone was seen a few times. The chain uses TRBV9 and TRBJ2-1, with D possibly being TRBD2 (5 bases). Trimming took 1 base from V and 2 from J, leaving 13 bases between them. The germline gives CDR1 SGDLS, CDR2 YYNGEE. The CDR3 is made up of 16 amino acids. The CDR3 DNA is TGTGCCAGCAGCGTAACGGGGAGAGGAGCCTACAATGAGCAGTTCTTC. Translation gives CASSVTGRGAYNEQFF.

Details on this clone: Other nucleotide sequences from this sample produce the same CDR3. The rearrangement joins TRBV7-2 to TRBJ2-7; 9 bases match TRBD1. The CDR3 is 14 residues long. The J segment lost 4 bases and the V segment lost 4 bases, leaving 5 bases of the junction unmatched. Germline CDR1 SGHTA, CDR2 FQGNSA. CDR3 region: CASSSGTGSYEQYF. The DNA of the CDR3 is TGTGCCAGCAGCTCCGGGACAGGGTCTTACGAGCAGTACTTC.

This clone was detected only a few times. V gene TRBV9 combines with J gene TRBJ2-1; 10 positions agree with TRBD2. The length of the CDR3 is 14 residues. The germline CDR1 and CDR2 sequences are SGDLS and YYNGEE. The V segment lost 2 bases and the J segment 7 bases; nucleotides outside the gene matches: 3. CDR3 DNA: TGTGCCAGCAGCGTGGAGCGGGAGGGGAATGAGCAGTTCTTC. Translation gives CASSVEREGNEQFF.

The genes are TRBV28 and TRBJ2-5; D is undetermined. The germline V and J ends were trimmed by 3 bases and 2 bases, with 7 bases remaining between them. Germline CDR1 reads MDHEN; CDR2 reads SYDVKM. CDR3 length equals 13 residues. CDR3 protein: CASSFNFQETQYF. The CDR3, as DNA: TGTGCCAGCAGTTTCAACTTTCAAGAGACCCAGTACTTC.

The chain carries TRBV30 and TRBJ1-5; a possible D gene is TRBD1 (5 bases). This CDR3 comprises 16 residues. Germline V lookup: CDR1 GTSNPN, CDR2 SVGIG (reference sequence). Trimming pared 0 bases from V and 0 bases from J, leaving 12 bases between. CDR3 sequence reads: CAWSVRGRYSNQPQHF. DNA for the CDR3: TGTGCCTGGAGTGTAAGGGGCCGATATAGCAATCAGCCCCAGCATTTT.

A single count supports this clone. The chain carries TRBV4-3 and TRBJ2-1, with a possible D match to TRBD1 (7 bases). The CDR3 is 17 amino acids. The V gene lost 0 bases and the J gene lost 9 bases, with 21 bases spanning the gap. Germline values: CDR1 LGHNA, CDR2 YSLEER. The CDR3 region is CASSQDPGGPRAGEQFF. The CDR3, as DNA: TGCGCCAGCAGCCAAGATCCAGGGGGGCCCAGGGCCGGTGAGCAGTTCTTC.

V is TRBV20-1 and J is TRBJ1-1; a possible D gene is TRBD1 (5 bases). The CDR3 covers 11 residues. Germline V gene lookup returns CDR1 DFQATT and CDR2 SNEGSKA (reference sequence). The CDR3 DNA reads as TGCGGCGTAAGGGGGAACACTGAAGCTTTCTTT. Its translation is CGVRGNTEAFF.

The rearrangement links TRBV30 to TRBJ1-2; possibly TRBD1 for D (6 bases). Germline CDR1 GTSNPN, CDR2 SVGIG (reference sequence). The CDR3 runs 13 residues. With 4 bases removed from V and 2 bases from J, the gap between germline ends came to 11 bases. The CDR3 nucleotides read TGTGCCTGGACAGCCCAGGGGAACTATGGCTACACCTTC. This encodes CAWTAQGNYGYTF.